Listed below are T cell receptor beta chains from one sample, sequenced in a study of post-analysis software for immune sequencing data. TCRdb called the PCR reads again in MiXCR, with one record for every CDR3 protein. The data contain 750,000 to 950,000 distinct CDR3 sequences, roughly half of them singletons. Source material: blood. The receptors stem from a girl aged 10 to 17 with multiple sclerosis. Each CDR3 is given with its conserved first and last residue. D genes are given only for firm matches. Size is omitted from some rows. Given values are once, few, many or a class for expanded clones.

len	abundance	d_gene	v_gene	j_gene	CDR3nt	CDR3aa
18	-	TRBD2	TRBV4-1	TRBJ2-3	TGCGCCAGCAGCCAAGGACTAGCGGGAGAACGGGGCCCAGATACGCAGTATTTT	CASSQGLAGERGPDTQYF
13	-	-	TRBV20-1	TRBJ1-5	TGCAGTGCACGAACGGGTAGAAGTCAGCCCCAGCATTTT	CSARTGRSQPQHF
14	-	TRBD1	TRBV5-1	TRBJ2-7	TGCGCCAGCAGCACCGGGACAGGGGAGGACGAGCAGTACTTC	CASSTGTGEDEQYF
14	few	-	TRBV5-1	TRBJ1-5	TGCGCCAGCAGCCCCTTGGGGAGCAATCAGCCCCAGCATTTT	CASSPLGSNQPQHF
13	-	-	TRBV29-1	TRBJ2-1	TGCAGCGTGTCCACAGGGTCCTACAATGAGCAGTTCTTC	CSVSTGSYNEQFF
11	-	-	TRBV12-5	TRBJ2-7	TGTGCTAGTGGTTCCGTGGTCGAGCAGTACTTC	CASGSVVEQYF
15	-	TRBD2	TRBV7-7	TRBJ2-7	TGTGCTAGCAGCCTTGGGCTAGCGGGAGATGGCGAGCAGTACTTC	CASSLGLAGDGEQYF
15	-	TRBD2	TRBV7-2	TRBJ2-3	TGTGCCAGCAGCTCCGGAGCGGGGGGATCGGATACGCAGTATTTT	CASSSGAGGSDTQYF
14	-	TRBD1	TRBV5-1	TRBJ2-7	TGCGCCAGCAGCCCAGGACAGGGGGGCGTCGAGCAGTACTTC	CASSPGQGGVEQYF
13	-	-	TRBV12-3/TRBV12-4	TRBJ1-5	TGTGCCAGCAGAACCGGGGCCCGGACGCCCCAGCATTTT	CASRTGARTPQHF
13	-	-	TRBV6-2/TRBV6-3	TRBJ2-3	TGTGCCAGCAGTTACTCCCCTCGGTATACGCAGTATTTT	CASSYSPRYTQYF
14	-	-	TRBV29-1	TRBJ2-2	TGCAGCGTTGAGATGGCAGCGAACACCGGGGAGCTGTTTTTT	CSVEMAANTGELFF
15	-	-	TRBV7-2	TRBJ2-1	TGTGCCAGCAGCCCCGGGGTCCTAACCTTCTGGGAGCAGTTCTTC	CASSPGVLTFWEQFF
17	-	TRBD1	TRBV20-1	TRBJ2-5	TGCAGTGCTAGACTCGACAGGGGGTCAATTTTAAAAGGGACCCAGTACTTC	CSARLDRGSILKGTQYF
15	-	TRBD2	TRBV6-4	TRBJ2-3	TGTGCCAGCAGTGACTCGGCGGGAGGGATAAATACGCAGTATTTT	CASSDSAGGINTQYF
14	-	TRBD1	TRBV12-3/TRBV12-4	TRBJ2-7	TGTGCCAGCAGTCCCAGACAGGGGCCTTATGGGCAGTACTTC	CASSPRQGPYGQYF
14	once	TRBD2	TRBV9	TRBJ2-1	TGTGCCAGCAGCGTGGGGACTAGTTACAATGAGCAGTTCTTC	CASSVGTSYNEQFF
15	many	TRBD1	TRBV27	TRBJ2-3	TGTGCCAGCAGTCCCGGACAGGGCCTAACAGATACGCAGTATTTT	CASSPGQGLTDTQYF
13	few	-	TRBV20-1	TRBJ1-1	TGCAGTGCTGGGGACGTACCGAACACTGAAGCTTTCTTT	CSAGDVPNTEAFF